This T cell receptor beta chain appears in the sequencing data of a study of blood T cells in healthy people across ages (dated by TCRdb to the mid-2010s). Regarding the complete study: In model experiments, template switching captured roughly one uniquely barcoded TCR beta cDNA molecule for every two T cells. Four age groups were formed from the donors: young (average 16 years), middle-aged (just under 40), aged (62) and long-lived (approximately 80). Two additional independent replicas of 1 million unique cDNA reads from the same blood draw were analyzed for two donors (one aged 18 to 29 and one aged 80 or older). Using deep sequencing normalized with unique cDNA molecular identifiers, the study measured how TCR beta repertoire diversity changes with age. To avoid experimental bias, donors of different ages were distributed randomly across sequencing lanes.

What the authors observed across the whole study: There was a strong correlation between observed TCR beta diversity and the percentage of naive T cells measured by flow cytometry. Estimates of total diversity based on one million sequenced T cells were considered lower bounds and underestimates. Observed TCR beta diversity per million T cells fell roughly linearly with age, and a significant reduction was already apparent by age approximately 41. Compared with the aged group, the long-lived group had more naive CD4+ T cells, fewer expanded clones and increased TCR diversity, a pattern suggesting age selection. Because donor CMV infection status was unknown, age-related changes in expanded clonotypes were potentially confounded. Because profiling used bulk unsorted PBMCs, naive and antigen-experienced compartments could not be compared conclusively.

Libraries came from 5' RACE. Sequencing relied on an Illumina HiSeq 2500. A second PCR of about 7 to 12 cycles was run with a J-beta primer mix and a sample-barcoded 5' primer. A template-switch 5' adaptor carrying 12 random nucleotides introduced a unique molecular identifier onto each TCR beta cDNA molecule. Each sample yielded at least 3 million CDR3-containing paired-end reads. First-strand cDNA was synthesized from all RNA with the Mint cDNA synthesis kit, primed by a TRBC-specific oligonucleotide. After uracil-DNA glycosylase treatment, a first 18-cycle PCR used universal primers M1SS and BC2_uni_R on all cDNA. On the study's bioinformatics: Each sample was normalized by randomly selecting 1 million high-quality reads, each carrying a distinct molecular identifier. Instead of being binned into consensus sequences, reads with shared molecular identifiers were discarded. MiTCR, run with a Q25 quality threshold and the strictest error-elimination algorithm, handled CDR3 identification, clonotype clustering and error correction. Lower-bound total TCR beta diversity was estimated with a nonparametric unseen species model using Euler transformation. Using fastp trimming at Q25 and MiXCR clonotype assembly, TCRdb reanalyzed the public sequencing data and kept in-frame beta chains. Rows merge per CDR3 protein into single entries with the most common DNA and genes. The V and J calls reflect TCRdb's pipeline rather than the authors' work. The sample data list 1.5 million to 2 million distinct CDR3 sequences, and over 25% of these were observed just once. The ten largest clones add up to roughly 8% of the sample.

Remarks on this clonotype: Its antigen specificity is not known. No base-level quality is on record; no much larger clone is a single base apart.

Systemically healthy Caucasian individuals from Russia, approximately 39 in total and aged 6 to 90 years, were included as donors. Approximately 9 milliliters of peripheral blood were collected from each donor into EDTA-treated Vacutainer tubes. Ficoll-Paque density-gradient centrifugation was used to isolate PBMCs, with at least 6.5 million per sample. Trizol reagent was used to extract total RNA from PBMCs, with at least 5.5 micrograms per sample. Naive CD45RAhigh/CD27high T cell percentages were measured by flow cytometry on a PBMC aliquot from every donor. Looking up the germline V gene yields CDR1 SGDLS and CDR2 YYNGEE. V and J are trimmed by 0 bases and 5 bases, and the gene matches miss 4 bases of the junction. The CDR3, from cysteine to phenylalanine, totals 15 residues. The DNA shown is the 45-base CDR3, in frame from base 1.

This sequence uses TRBV9 and TRBJ2-2, and 7 junctional nucleotides match TRBD1. Material: blood. This receptor was obtained from a young woman in good health. The CDR3 loop reads CASSVEGAQTGELFF. In nucleotides, the sequence is TGTGCCAGCAGCGTAGAGGGGGCACAGACCGGGGAGCTGTTTTTT.